The next 14 T cell receptor beta chains were all read from a single sample in a study of T cells in Graves' hyperthyroidism and ophthalmopathy. What was amplified from RNA transcripts were TCR beta CDR3 regions. RT-PCR in the first round (using the HTBI primer set) targeted the TCR CDR3. TCRdb redid the calling of the multiplex PCR reads with MiXCR, one entry per CDR3 protein. The data contain about 290,000 distinct CDR3 sequences, about an eighth of them singletons. Sequenced input: blood. The receptors come from a woman aged 40 to 50 with Graves' hyperthyroidism.

This clonotype was counted a few times. The chain joins TRBV13 to TRBJ2-7; TRBD2 aligns across 9 bases. Germline CDR1 is PRHDT and CDR2 is FYEKMQ (reference sequence). J gave up 5 bases and V 5 bases, and 10 bases lay outside the gene matches. CDR3 length: 15 amino acids. DNA for the CDR3: TGTGCCAGCAGCCCCGGGACTAGCAATCCCCACGAGCAGTACTTC. It codes for CASSPGTSNPHEQYF.

This clonotype was detected a few times. The chain carries TRBV4-2 and TRBJ2-5; TRBD2 matches 7 bases. Per the germline V gene, CDR1 is LGHNA and CDR2 is YNFKEQ. The CDR3 has 13 residues. Trimming at V came to 2 bases and at J to 4 bases, leaving 1 base not matched to a gene. CDR3 nucleotides: TGTGCCAGCAGCCAACCGGGGGGAGAGACCCAGTACTTC. Protein sequence: CASSQPGGETQYF.

This clonotype was seen a few times. This chain joins TRBV5-4 and TRBJ2-1; TRBD2 matches 14 bases. Germline CDR1 reads SGHNT; CDR2 reads YYREEE (reference sequence). The CDR3 has 17 amino acids. Trimming cost V 4 bases and J 6 bases; bases outside gene matches: 9. CDR3 nucleotides: TGTGCCAGCAGCCAAGGGACTAGCGGGAGTCCTCTCAATGAGCAGTTCTTC. This codes for CASSQGTSGSPLNEQFF.

This clonotype was detected many times. V usage is TRBV2 and J usage is TRBJ2-2; 10 bases line up with TRBD2. The length of the CDR3 is 17 residues. The germline V gene encodes CDR1 SNHLY and CDR2 FYNNEI. V was clipped by 1 base and J by 6 bases; unmatched bases: 8. Here the CDR3 DNA reads TGTGCCAGCAGTGAAGGAACTAGCGGGACGGTTGCCGGGGAGCTGTTTTTT. Translating it yields CASSEGTSGTVAGELFF.

The chain uses TRBV9 and TRBJ2-2; D could derive from TRBD1 or TRBD2 (5 bases each). The V gene lost 4 bases and the J gene lost 1 base, with 17 bases spanning the gap. The CDR3 is made up of 17 amino acids. Germline loops: CDR1 SGDLS, CDR2 YYNGEE. The CDR3 region has the DNA TGTGCCAGCAGCAGAGGGGACCGCCAAGAGAACACCGGGGAGCTGTTTTTT. Translating it yields CASSRGDRQENTGELFF.

This clonotype showed up just a few times. The rearrangement uses TRBV6-1 and TRBJ1-5; D is perhaps TRBD1 (6 bases). With 8 bases removed from V and 3 bases from J, the gap between germline ends came to 14 bases. The germline V gene encodes CDR1 MNHNS and CDR2 SASEGT. There are 14 residues in the CDR3. The CDR3 loop is CASGTGSNNQPQHF. The CDR3 DNA is TGTGCCAGCGGAACAGGGTCCAACAATCAGCCCCAGCATTTT.

V gene TRBV2 combines with J gene TRBJ2-3; 16 bases align to TRBD2. The J segment lost 3 bases and the V segment lost 8 bases, leaving 8 bases of the junction unmatched. Germline CDR1 and CDR2: SNHLY and FYNNEI. The CDR3 length is 17 residues. Here the CDR3 DNA reads TGTGCCAGCTCTCGGGGACTAGCGGGAGGGCCTACAGATACGCAGTATTTT. It translates to CASSRGLAGGPTDTQYF.

This clonotype was detected many times. The genes are TRBV28 and TRBJ2-7; possibly TRBD1 for D (6 bases). Germline CDR1 MDHEN, CDR2 SYDVKM. The V and J ends lost 8 bases and 4 bases respectively, with 15 bases between them. The CDR3 runs 13 residues. The CDR3 coding sequence is TGTGCCAGCTCAGACAGGCCTTCTTACGAGCAGTACTTC. This sequence encodes CASSDRPSYEQYF.

This clonotype has at least ten counts. The chain links TRBV30 to TRBJ1-5, with D possibly being TRBD1 (5 bases). The germline V gene encodes CDR1 GTSNPN and CDR2 SVGIG (reference sequence). The V end was cut by 5 bases, the J end by 4 bases, with 9 bases between. This CDR3 is 12 amino acids long. The CDR3 DNA sequence: TGTGCCTGGGGGACGGTAAATCAGCCCCAGCATTTT. This codes for CAWGTVNQPQHF. The full variable domain, rest sourced from reference TRBV30 and TRBJ1-5, is SQTIHQWPATLVQPVGSPLSLECTVEGTSNPNLYWYRQAAGRGLQLLFYSVGIGQISSEVPQNLSASRPQDRQFILSSKKLLLSDSGFYLCAWGTVNQPQHFGDGTRLSIL.

This clonotype was observed many times. The chain uses TRBV11-2 and TRBJ2-7; 11 bases match TRBD1. The CDR3 runs to 14 residues. Germline V CDR1 and CDR2: SGHAT, FQNNGV. Trimming removed 5 bases from V and 5 bases from J; junction bases left unmatched: 5. The CDR3 bases are TGTGCCAGCAGCGCCGGGACAGGGGGAGACGAGCAGTACTTC. As protein: CASSAGTGGDEQYF.

The V call is TRBV20-1, the J call TRBJ2-5; D is uncertain. Trimming removed 0 bases at V and 5 bases at J, with 7 bases between. CDR1 DFQATT and CDR2 SNEGSKA come from the germline V gene (reference sequence). CDR3 length equals 12 residues. The DNA for the CDR3 is TGCAGTGCTAGAGATCGGGCGGAGACCCAGTACTTC. Amino acid sequence: CSARDRAETQYF.

This clonotype occurred many times. This chain links TRBV28 with TRBJ1-2, with D possibly being TRBD1 (5 bases). Between the trimmed V and J ends, which lost 9 bases and 8 bases, there was a span of 19 bases. Per the germline V gene, CDR1 is MDHEN and CDR2 is SYDVKM. CDR3 length equals 13 residues. The CDR3 here is CASLRGERGGYTF. The CDR3 DNA sequence: TGTGCCAGTCTTCGGGGGGAAAGAGGCGGCTACACCTTC.

V gene TRBV28 combines with J gene TRBJ1-6; the D gene is possibly TRBD1 (6 bases). The CDR3 covers 14 residues. The germline V gene encodes CDR1 MDHEN and CDR2 SYDVKM. V was trimmed by 2 bases and J by 12 bases, leaving 14 bases between them. The CDR3 sequence is CASSLGGASRPLHF. CDR3 in DNA: TGTGCCAGCAGTTTAGGGGGCGCGAGTAGACCCCTCCACTTT.

Many counts were recorded for this clonotype. This sequence joins TRBV10-3 and TRBJ1-1; D not certain. The V gene lost 5 bases and the J gene lost 0 bases, with 13 bases spanning the gap. CDR1 ENHRY and CDR2 SYGVKD come from the germline V gene. This CDR3 region has 15 residues. The CDR3 bases are TGTGCCATCAGTAAAGAGGGAGTTTTGAACACTGAAGCTTTCTTT. It codes for CAISKEGVLNTEAFF.